This T cell receptor beta chain was recovered during a study of cytomegalovirus exposure and HLA in healthy donors. Findings of the study overall: There was a cluster of highly shared sequence variants that was likely a sequencing artifact. Productive rates of about 87% or about 30% were seen for most TCR beta V segments in an earlier analysis. Compared with the roughly 700-donor mean, an Asian-associated ancestry cluster reportedly had fewer N-insertions, according to a later analysis.

Vbeta (60) and Jbeta (13) primers were used in the PCR. This table comes from immunoSEQ multiplex PCR, and its TCRdb copy is limited to in-frame clones, with some not included. The table has around 120,000 clones, 65% to 80% seen once. Healthy bone marrow donors made up the donors. CDR3 length: 12 amino acids. Germline CDR1 reads GTSNPN; CDR2 reads SVGIG (reference sequence). The V end was cut by 3 bases, the J end by 8 bases, with 14 bases between. This clone was seen more than once but under ten times. The antigen remains unidentified. The clonotype originates from a middle-aged woman in good health and CMV-seronegative. Sequencing used PBMCs. The chain employs TRBV30 and TRBJ2-7; perhaps TRBD1 as D (5 bases). CDR3 region: CAWSPDTGQQYF. The CDR3 DNA is TGTGCCTGGAGCCCTGACACAGGTCAGCAGTACTTC.